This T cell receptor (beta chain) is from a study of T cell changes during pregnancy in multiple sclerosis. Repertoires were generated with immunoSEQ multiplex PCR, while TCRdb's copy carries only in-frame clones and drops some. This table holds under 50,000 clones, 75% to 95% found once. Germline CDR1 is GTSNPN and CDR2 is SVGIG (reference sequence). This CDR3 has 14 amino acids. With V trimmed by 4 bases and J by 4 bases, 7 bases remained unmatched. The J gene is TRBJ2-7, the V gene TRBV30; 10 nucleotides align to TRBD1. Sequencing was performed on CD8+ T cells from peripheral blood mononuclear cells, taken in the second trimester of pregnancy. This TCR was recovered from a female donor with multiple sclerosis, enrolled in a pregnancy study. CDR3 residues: CAWISRTGGYEQYF. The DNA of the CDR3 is TGTGCCTGGATTTCTAGGACAGGGGGATACGAGCAGTACTTC.